The 10 T cell receptor beta chains presented below share a single source sample, sequenced in a study of blood T cell repertoires in COVID-19. Clones were sequenced by immunoSEQ multiplex PCR, and TCRdb holds only the in-frame ones, with some missing. The sample records 250,000 to 300,000 clones, approximately 89% being singletons. Source material: peripheral blood. These receptors originate from a woman in her 30s who had recovered from COVID-19.

The chain is built from TRBV15 and TRBJ1-5, with D unresolved. The germline V gene has CDR1 LNHNV and CDR2 YYDKDF (reference sequence). The ends were cut back, 2 bases at V and 5 bases at J, with 7 bases in the middle. This CDR3 spans 13 amino acids. The DNA of the CDR3 is TGTGCCACCAGCAGATTTCAGGATCAGCCCCAGCATTTT. Protein product: CATSRFQDQPQHF.

This sequence joins TRBV5-4 and TRBJ2-3; no definite D call. CDR1 SGHNT and CDR2 YYREEE come from the germline V gene (reference sequence). This CDR3 has 14 residues. Between the trimmed V and J ends, which lost 0 bases and 0 bases, there was a span of 5 bases. The CDR3, as DNA: TGTGCCAGCAGCTTGGCTACTAGCACAGATACGCAGTATTTT. This translates into CASSLATSTDTQYF.

The V gene is TRBV9, the J gene TRBJ2-1; TRBD1 matches at 11 bases. V was pared by 0 bases and J by 4 bases, with 3 bases of the junction left unmatched. The CDR3 loop spans 16 amino acids. Per the germline V gene, CDR1 is SGDLS and CDR2 is YYNGEE. The CDR3 nucleotides read TGTGCCAGCAGCGTAGAAGGACAGGGGGCTTACAATGAGCAGTTCTTC. Translated, it gives CASSVEGQGAYNEQFF.

The chain joins TRBV27 to TRBJ2-5; 7 bases line up with TRBD1. Per the germline V gene, CDR1 is MNHEY and CDR2 is SMNVEV (reference sequence). CDR3 length equals 15 residues. J was trimmed by 2 bases and V by 5 bases; bases with no gene match: 8. CDR3 DNA sequence: TGTGCCAGCAGTGTTACATGGGACAGACAAGAGACCCAGTACTTC. Translated, it gives CASSVTWDRQETQYF.

This chain uses TRBV6-6 with TRBJ2-7, with TRBD1 matching over 8 bases. Trimming took 2 bases from V and 2 from J; bases not matched to a gene: 5. Looked up from germline, CDR1 is MNHNY and CDR2 is SVGAGI (reference sequence). The length of the CDR3 is 15 residues. The CDR3 region has the DNA TGTGCCAGCAGTTACATCGGGACAGGACCCTACGAGCAGTACTTC. Translated: CASSYIGTGPYEQYF.

With respect to this clone: The identical CDR3 is also encoded by other nucleotide sequences in the sample. The rearrangement uses TRBV3-1 (or the pseudogene TRBV3-2) and TRBJ2-7; 11 bases are shared with TRBD1. The V gene end was trimmed by 3 bases and the J gene end by 6 bases; junction bases not matched to a gene: 4. The CDR3 covers 14 residues. Looked up from germline, CDR1 is LGHDT and CDR2 is YNNKEL (reference sequence). CDR3 region: CASSQPGQGGEQYF. The DNA of the CDR3 is TGTGCCAGCAGCCAGCCGGGACAGGGGGGCGAGCAGTACTTC.

This clone was seen a handful of times. This chain links TRBV3-1 (or the pseudogene TRBV3-2) with TRBJ1-2; 8 nucleotides agree with TRBD1. CDR1 LGHDT and CDR2 YNNKEL come from the germline V gene (reference sequence). The CDR3 totals 12 residues. V gave up 8 bases and J gave up 7 bases; unmatched junction bases: 6. CDR3 DNA: TGTGCCAGCTTGGACAGGGAGTCTGGCTACACCTTC. Protein: CASLDRESGYTF.

The count of this clone is one. The chain couples TRBV6-5 to TRBJ2-2; D uncertain. Trimming left V 0 bases short and J 2 bases short, with 10 bases between. The CDR3 runs 16 residues. CDR1 is MNHEY and CDR2 is SVGAGI in the germline V gene. The DNA of the CDR3 is TGTGCCAGCAGTTACTCGTTCGTCACAAACACCGGGGAGCTGTTTTTT. Its translation: CASSYSFVTNTGELFF.

This chain joins TRBV20-1 and TRBJ2-5; D remains ambiguous. The germline V and J ends were trimmed by 6 bases and 2 bases, with 7 bases remaining between them. The CDR3 has 11 amino acids. Germline V lookup: CDR1 DFQATT, CDR2 SNEGSKA (reference sequence). This CDR3 is CSAGRQETQYF. The CDR3 bases are TGCAGTGCAGGCAGGCAAGAGACCCAGTACTTC.

V is TRBV9 and J is TRBJ2-2; D remains ambiguous. CDR1 and CDR2 (germline): SGDLS, YYNGEE. Between the trimmed V and J ends, which lost 0 bases and 6 bases, there was a span of 6 bases. This CDR3 contains 13 residues. CDR3 loop: CASSVGLAGELFF. The CDR3 region has the DNA TGTGCCAGCAGCGTAGGGTTAGCCGGGGAGCTGTTTTTT.